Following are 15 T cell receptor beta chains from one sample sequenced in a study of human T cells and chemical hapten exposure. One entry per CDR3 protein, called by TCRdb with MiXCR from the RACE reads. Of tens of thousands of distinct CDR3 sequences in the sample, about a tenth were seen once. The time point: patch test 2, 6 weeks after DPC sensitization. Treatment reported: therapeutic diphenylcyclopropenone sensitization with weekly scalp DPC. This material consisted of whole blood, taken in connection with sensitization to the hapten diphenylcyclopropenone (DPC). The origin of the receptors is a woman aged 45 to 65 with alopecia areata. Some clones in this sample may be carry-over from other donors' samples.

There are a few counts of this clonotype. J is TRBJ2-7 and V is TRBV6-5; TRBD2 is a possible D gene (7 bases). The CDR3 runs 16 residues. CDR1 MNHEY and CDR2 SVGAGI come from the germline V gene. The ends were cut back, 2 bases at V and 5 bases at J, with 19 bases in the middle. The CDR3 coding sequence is TGTGCCAGCAGTTACGGGGGGGCCCTAGGGGCCGACGAGCAGTACTTC. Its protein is CASSYGGALGADEQYF.

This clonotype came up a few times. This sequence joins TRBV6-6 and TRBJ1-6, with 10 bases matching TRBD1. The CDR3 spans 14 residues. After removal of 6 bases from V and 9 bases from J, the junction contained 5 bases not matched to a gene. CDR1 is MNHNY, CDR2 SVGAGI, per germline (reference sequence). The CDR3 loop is CASSPGQGFSPLHF. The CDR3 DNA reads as TGTGCCAGCAGCCCGGGACAGGGGTTTTCACCCCTCCACTTT.

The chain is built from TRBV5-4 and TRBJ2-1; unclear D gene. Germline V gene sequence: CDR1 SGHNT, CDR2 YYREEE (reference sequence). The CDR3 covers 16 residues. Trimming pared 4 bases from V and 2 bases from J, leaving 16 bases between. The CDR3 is CASSVRRAATYNEQFF. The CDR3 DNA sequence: TGTGCCAGCAGCGTACGACGGGCGGCAACCTACAATGAGCAGTTCTTC. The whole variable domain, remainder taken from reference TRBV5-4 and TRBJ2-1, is ETGVTQSPTHLIKTRGQQVTLRCSSQSGHNTVSWYQQALGQGPQFIFQYYREEENGRGNFPPRFSGLQFPNYSSELNVNALELDDSALYLCASSVRRAATYNEQFFGPGTRLTVL.

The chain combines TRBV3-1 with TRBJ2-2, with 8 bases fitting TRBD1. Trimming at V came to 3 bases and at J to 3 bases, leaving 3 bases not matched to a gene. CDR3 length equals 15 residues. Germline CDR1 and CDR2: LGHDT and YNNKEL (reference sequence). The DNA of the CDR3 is TGTGCCAGCAGCCAGGGGGACAGGCACACCGGGGAGCTGTTTTTT. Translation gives CASSQGDRHTGELFF.

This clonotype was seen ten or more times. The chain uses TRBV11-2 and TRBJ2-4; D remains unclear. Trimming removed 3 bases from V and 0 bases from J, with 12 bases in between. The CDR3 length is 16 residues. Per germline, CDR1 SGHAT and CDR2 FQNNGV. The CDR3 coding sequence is TGTGCCAGCAGCTTTACCAGTGGAGCAGCCAAAAACATTCAGTACTTC. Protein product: CASSFTSGAAKNIQYF.

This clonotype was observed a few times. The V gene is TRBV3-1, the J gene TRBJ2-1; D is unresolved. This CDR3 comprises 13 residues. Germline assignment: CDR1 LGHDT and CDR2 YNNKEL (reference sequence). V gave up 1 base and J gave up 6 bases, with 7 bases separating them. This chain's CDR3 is CASSQVASNEQFF. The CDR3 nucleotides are TGTGCCAGCAGCCAAGTGGCTTCCAATGAGCAGTTCTTC.

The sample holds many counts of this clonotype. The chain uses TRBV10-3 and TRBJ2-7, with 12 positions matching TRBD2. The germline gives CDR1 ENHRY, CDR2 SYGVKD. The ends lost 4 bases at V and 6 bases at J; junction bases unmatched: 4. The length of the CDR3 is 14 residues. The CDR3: CAISVTSGRSEQYF. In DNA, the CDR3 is TGTGCCATCAGTGTTACTAGCGGGAGGTCCGAGCAGTACTTC.

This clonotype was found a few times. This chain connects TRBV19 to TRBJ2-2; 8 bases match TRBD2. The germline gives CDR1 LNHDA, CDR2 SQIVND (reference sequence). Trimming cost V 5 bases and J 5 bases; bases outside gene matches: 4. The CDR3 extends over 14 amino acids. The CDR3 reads CASSQAGDTGELFF. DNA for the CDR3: TGTGCCAGTAGTCAAGCGGGAGATACCGGGGAGCTGTTTTTT.

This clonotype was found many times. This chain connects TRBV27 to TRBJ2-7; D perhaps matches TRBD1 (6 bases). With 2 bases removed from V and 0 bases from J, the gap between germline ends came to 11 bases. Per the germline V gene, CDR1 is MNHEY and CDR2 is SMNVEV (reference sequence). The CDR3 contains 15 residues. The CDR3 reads CASSLQGSNSYEQYF. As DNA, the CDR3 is TGTGCCAGCAGTTTACAGGGGTCCAACTCCTACGAGCAGTACTTC.

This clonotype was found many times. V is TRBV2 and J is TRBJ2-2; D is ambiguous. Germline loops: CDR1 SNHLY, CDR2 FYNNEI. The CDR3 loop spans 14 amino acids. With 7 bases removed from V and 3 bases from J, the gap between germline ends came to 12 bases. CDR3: CASNRASHTGELFF. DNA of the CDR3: TGTGCCAGCAACCGGGCCAGTCACACCGGGGAGCTGTTTTTT.

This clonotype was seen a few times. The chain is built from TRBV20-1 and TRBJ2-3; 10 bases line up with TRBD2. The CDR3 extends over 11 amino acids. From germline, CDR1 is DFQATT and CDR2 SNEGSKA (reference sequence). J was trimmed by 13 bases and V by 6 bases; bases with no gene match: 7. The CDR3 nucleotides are TGCAGTGCGCAAACTAGCGGGAAGAAGTATTTT. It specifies CSAQTSGKKYF.

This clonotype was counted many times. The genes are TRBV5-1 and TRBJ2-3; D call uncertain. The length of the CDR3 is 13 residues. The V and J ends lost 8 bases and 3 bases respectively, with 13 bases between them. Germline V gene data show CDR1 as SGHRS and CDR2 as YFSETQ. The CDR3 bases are TGCGCCAGTGGGAATAGTGTTACAGATACGCAGTATTTT. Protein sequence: CASGNSVTDTQYF.

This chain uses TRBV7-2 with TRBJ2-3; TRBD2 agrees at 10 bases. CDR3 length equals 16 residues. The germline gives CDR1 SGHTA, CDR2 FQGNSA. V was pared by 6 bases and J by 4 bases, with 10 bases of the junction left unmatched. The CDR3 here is CASRSASGRKADTQYF. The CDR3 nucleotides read TGTGCCAGCAGAAGTGCTAGCGGGAGAAAGGCAGATACGCAGTATTTT.

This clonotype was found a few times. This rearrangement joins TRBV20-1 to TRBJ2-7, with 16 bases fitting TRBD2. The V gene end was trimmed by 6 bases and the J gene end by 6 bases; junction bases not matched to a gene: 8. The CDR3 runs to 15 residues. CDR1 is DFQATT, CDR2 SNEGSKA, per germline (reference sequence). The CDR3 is CSAGTSGRAGFEQYF. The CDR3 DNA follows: TGCAGTGCCGGGACTAGCGGGAGGGCCGGCTTCGAGCAGTACTTC.

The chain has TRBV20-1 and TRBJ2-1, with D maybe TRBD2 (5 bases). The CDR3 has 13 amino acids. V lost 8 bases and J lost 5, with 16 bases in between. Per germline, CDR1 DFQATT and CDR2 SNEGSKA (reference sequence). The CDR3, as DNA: TGCAGTATCGCTAGCACCAATCACAATGAGCAGTTCTTC. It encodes CSIASTNHNEQFF.